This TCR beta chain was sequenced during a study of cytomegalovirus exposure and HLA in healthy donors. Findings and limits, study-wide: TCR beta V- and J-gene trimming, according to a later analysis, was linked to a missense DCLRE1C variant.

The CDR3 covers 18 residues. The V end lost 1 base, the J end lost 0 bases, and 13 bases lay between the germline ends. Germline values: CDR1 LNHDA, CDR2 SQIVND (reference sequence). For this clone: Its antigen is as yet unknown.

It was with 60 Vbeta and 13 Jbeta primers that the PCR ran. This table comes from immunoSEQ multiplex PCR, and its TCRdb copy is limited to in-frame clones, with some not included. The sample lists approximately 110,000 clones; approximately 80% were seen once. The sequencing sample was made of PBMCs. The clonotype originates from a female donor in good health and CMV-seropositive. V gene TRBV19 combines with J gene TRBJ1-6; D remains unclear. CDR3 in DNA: TGTGCCAGTAGTATAGTTCGTTCGGAGAGCTCCTATAATTCACCCCTCCACTTT. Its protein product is CASSIVRSESSYNSPLHF.